A single sample is the source of the 10 T cell receptor beta chains below, sequenced in a study of T-cell memory formation after mild COVID-19. TCRdb analysed the 5' RACE reads with MiXCR anew, one entry per CDR3 protein. The table records about 560,000 distinct CDR3 sequences, approximately 18% of them present only once. Sequencing was performed on PBMCs or a T cell subset sorted from them (not recorded which). Source of these receptors: an adult woman who had mild COVID-19 (a few samples of this study predate the infection). Cell type and time point are not known.

The chain joins TRBV5-4 to TRBJ2-7, with D unclear. Trimming removed 0 bases from V and 1 base from J, with 5 bases in between. CDR1 SGHNT and CDR2 YYREEE come from the germline V gene (reference sequence). CDR3 length: 13 residues. CDR3 amino acids: CASSLEKSYEQYF. The CDR3 nucleotides read TGTGCCAGCAGCTTGGAGAAGTCCTACGAGCAGTACTTC.

This sequence joins TRBV5-1 and TRBJ2-7; tentative D call: TRBD2 (6 bases). V lost 3 bases, J lost 0 bases, and 10 bases lay in between. CDR1 is SGHRS and CDR2 is YFSETQ in the germline V gene. This CDR3 has 14 residues. The CDR3 loop is CASSSSGPSYEQYF. In DNA, the CDR3 is TGCGCCAGCAGCTCCAGCGGGCCCTCCTACGAGCAGTACTTC.

The table lists this clonotype with a few counts. V and J are TRBV15 and TRBJ2-3; D is possibly TRBD1 or TRBD2 (5 bases each). Germline assignment: CDR1 LNHNV and CDR2 YYDKDF (reference sequence). Deletions cut 8 bases from V and 1 base from J, with 13 bases between. The CDR3 totals 14 residues. Here the CDR3 reads CATGASRGTDTQYF. The CDR3 region has the DNA TGTGCCACCGGAGCTAGCAGGGGCACAGATACGCAGTATTTT.

This clonotype occurred many times. The V gene is TRBV7-6, the J gene TRBJ2-7; 10 bases match TRBD2. The germline V gene has CDR1 SGHVS and CDR2 FNYEAQ. The CDR3 extends over 14 amino acids. The V segment lost 4 bases and the J segment 6 bases; nucleotides outside the gene matches: 6. The CDR3 here is CASSSWTSGPEQYF. In DNA form, the CDR3 reads TGTGCCAGCAGCTCCTGGACTAGCGGTCCCGAGCAGTACTTC.

The V call is TRBV29-1, the J call TRBJ1-2; tentatively, D is TRBD1 (5 bases). This CDR3 region has 13 residues. Germline CDR1 and CDR2: SQVTM and ANQGSEA. Trimming pared 4 bases from V and 0 bases from J, leaving 9 bases between. CDR3 sequence reads: CSVGGGPNYGYTF. The CDR3 DNA sequence: TGCAGCGTTGGGGGGGGACCTAACTATGGCTACACCTTC.

This clonotype was counted a few times. The chain has TRBV6-6 and TRBJ2-7, with D maybe TRBD1 (5 bases). The CDR3 is made up of 14 amino acids. V dropped 7 bases and J dropped 0 bases, with 13 bases sitting between them. In germline, CDR1 is MNHNY, CDR2 SVGAGI (reference sequence). CDR3 nucleotides: TGTGCCAGCACCCAGGGCGTTCGCTCCTACGAGCAGTACTTC. The encoded protein is CASTQGVRSYEQYF.

The CDR3 reads CASTPYRDQYNEQFF. Here the CDR3 DNA reads TGTGCCAGCACCCCATACAGGGACCAATACAATGAGCAGTTCTTC. This chain links TRBV12-3 or TRBV12-4 with TRBJ2-1; D is possibly TRBD1 (6 bases). Trimming shortened V by 7 bases and J by 4 bases, and 17 bases separated the two germline ends. The CDR3 is made up of 15 amino acids.

This sequence joins TRBV5-5 and TRBJ2-3; the match to TRBD2 covers 8 bases. Germline V gives CDR1 SGHKS, CDR2 YYEKEE (reference sequence). Germline trimming cut 7 bases from V and 3 bases from J; bases unmatched to any gene: 10. The CDR3 is 15 residues long. The CDR3 DNA sequence: TGTGCCAGCGGCCTAACGGGGGGGCCGACAGATACGCAGTATTTT. Its protein product is CASGLTGGPTDTQYF.

The sample holds a few counts of this clonotype. The V and J genes are TRBV9 and TRBJ1-1, with D unclear. V was clipped by 9 bases and J by 1 base, with 19 bases between them. CDR3 length equals 15 residues. Germline assignment: CDR1 SGDLS and CDR2 YYNGEE. The CDR3 region has the DNA TGTGCCACCACGATGTTGGGTACTTCGAACACTGAAGCTTTCTTT. It codes for CATTMLGTSNTEAFF.

The table lists this clonotype with a count of one. The rearrangement links TRBV20-1 to TRBJ2-3, with 10 bases fitting TRBD2. The CDR3 totals 12 residues. Germline CDR1 DFQATT, CDR2 SNEGSKA (reference sequence). The J segment lost 9 bases and the V segment lost 2 bases, leaving 2 bases of the junction unmatched. The CDR3 DNA sequence: TGCAGTGCTAGATATAGCGGGGGGACGCAGTATTTT. Protein product: CSARYSGGTQYF.